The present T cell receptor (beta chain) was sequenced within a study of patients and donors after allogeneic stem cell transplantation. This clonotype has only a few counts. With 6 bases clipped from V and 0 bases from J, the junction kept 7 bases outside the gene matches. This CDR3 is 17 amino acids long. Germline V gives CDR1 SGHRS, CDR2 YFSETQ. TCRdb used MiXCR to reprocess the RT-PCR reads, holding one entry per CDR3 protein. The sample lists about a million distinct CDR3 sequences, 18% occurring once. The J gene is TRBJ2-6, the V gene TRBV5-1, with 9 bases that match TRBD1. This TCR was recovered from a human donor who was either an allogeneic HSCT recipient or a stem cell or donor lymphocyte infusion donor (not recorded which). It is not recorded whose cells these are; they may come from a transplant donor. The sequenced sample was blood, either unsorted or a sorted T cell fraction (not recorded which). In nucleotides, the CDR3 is TGCGCCAGCAAAGATGGGACAGGGAGCTCTGGGGCCAACGTCCTGACTTTC. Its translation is CASKDGTGSSGANVLTF.